The next 22 T cell receptor beta chains were all read from a single sample in a study of CD8 T cells in ankylosing spondylitis. TCRdb called the 5' RACE reads again in MiXCR, with one record for every CDR3 protein. The table includes 200,000 to 250,000 distinct CDR3 sequences, roughly a tenth detected once. Material: blood, either unsorted or a sorted T cell fraction (not recorded which). The source of these receptors is a male donor with ankylosing spondylitis or in good health (not recorded which).

A remark on this clonotype: This may be a read error, as it is one base from a much larger clone. The V and J genes are TRBV6-1 and TRBJ1-2; D is perhaps TRBD1 (5 bases). Germline V lookup: CDR1 MNHNS, CDR2 SASEGT. The CDR3 consists of 16 residues. The CDR3: CVSSEARPGISYGYTF. In DNA, the CDR3 is TGTGTCAGCAGTGAAGCAAGACCAGGGATCAGCTATGGCTACACCTTC.

This chain links TRBV7-9 with TRBJ1-1, with TRBD1 identical over 9 bases. Germline assignment: CDR1 SEHNR and CDR2 FQNEAQ (reference sequence). The CDR3 is 17 amino acids. V lost 2 bases to trimming and J lost 5 bases; unmatched junction nucleotides: 12. Here the CDR3 reads CASSLPKRDRERTEAFF. The CDR3 region has the DNA TGTGCCAGCAGCTTACCGAAAAGGGACAGGGAAAGGACTGAAGCTTTCTTT. Variable domain in full (rest from reference TRBV7-9 and TRBJ1-1): DTGVSQNPRHKITKRGQNVTFRCDPISEHNRLYWYRQTLGQGPEFLTYFQNEAQLEKSRLLSDRFSAERPKGSFSTLEIQRTEQGDSAMYLCASSLPKRDRERTEAFFGQGTRLTVV.

This clonotype was detected only a few times. CDR3 protein: CSATWGGAEAFF. CDR3 DNA sequence: TGCAGTGCTACCTGGGGGGGCGCTGAAGCTTTCTTT. This chain joins TRBV20-1 and TRBJ1-1; tentatively, D is TRBD1 (6 bases). The V end was cut by 4 bases, the J end by 6 bases, with 12 bases between. Germline V gene lookup returns CDR1 DFQATT and CDR2 SNEGSKA (reference sequence). This CDR3 region has 12 residues.

This clonotype was counted at least ten times. The chain employs TRBV19 and TRBJ2-2; D unresolved. Germline CDR1 and CDR2: LNHDA and SQIVND (reference sequence). CDR3 length equals 12 residues. Between the trimmed V and J ends, which lost 5 bases and 7 bases, there was a span of 8 bases. The CDR3, as DNA: TGTGCCAGTAGTCAGTTAGTCGGGGAGCTGTTTTTT. This codes for CASSQLVGELFF.

There are many counts of this clonotype. The chain is built from TRBV29-1 and TRBJ2-3; 8 positions match TRBD1. CDR3 length: 14 residues. V lost 5 bases and J lost 1; bases outside the gene matches: 5. Germline CDR1 SQVTM, CDR2 ANQGSEA. The CDR3 sequence: CSVSGGSGTDTQYF. The CDR3 DNA reads as TGCAGCGTTTCAGGGGGCTCCGGCACAGATACGCAGTATTTT.

This clonotype has a count of ten or more. The chain has TRBV7-9 and TRBJ1-2, with 7 bases that match TRBD1. Germline CDR1 reads SEHNR; CDR2 reads FQNEAQ (reference sequence). This CDR3 has 11 residues. V shed 3 bases and J 12 bases; nucleotides not matched to a gene: 4. The CDR3 nucleotides are TGTGCCAGCAGCTTCCCGGGACAGAACACCTTC. Protein product: CASSFPGQNTF.

This clonotype was detected ten times or more. The V gene is TRBV11-2, the J gene TRBJ2-7; D might be TRBD2 (6 bases). Germline CDR1 reads SGHAT; CDR2 reads FQNNGV. CDR3 length equals 15 residues. Deletions cut 3 bases from V and 1 base from J, with 13 bases between. The CDR3 DNA sequence: TGTGCCAGCAGCTTCGGAATAGGGAGGTCCTACGAGCAGTACTTC. It is translated as CASSFGIGRSYEQYF. The full variable domain, its missing parts supplied by reference TRBV11-2 and TRBJ2-7, is EAGVAQSPRYKIIEKRQSVAFWCNPISGHATLYWYQQILGQGPKLLIQFQNNGVVDDSQLPKDRFSAERLKGVDSTLKIQPAKLEDSAVYLCASSFGIGRSYEQYFGPGTRLTVT.

There are many counts of this clonotype. The chain combines TRBV6-5 with TRBJ1-1; possible D gene TRBD1, 5 bases. Between the trimmed V and J ends, which lost 2 bases and 4 bases, there was a span of 11 bases. The CDR3 spans 14 residues. Germline lookup yields CDR1 MNHEY and CDR2 SVGAGI. CDR3 loop: CASSYGVTATEAFF. The DNA of the CDR3 is TGTGCCAGCAGTTACGGCGTGACAGCCACTGAAGCTTTCTTT.

In this sample, this clonotype turned up many times. CDR3 region: CASSLRGQVGTEAFF. The DNA of the CDR3 is TGTGCCAGCAGCCTCAGGGGGCAAGTAGGCACTGAAGCTTTCTTT. This chain uses TRBV6-1 with TRBJ1-1; 8 nucleotides agree with TRBD1. The germline V gene has CDR1 MNHNS and CDR2 SASEGT. The V segment lost 6 bases and the J segment 4 bases; nucleotides outside the gene matches: 10. This CDR3 has 15 residues.

This clonotype was counted ten times or more. V usage is TRBV20-1 and J usage is TRBJ2-1, with TRBD2 as a possible D gene (5 bases). The CDR3 is 14 residues long. The germline V gene encodes CDR1 DFQATT and CDR2 SNEGSKA (reference sequence). Trimming took off 0 bases at V and 4 bases at J, with 10 bases between the two ends. CDR3 residues: CSAREDFIYNEQFF. CDR3 sequence (DNA): TGCAGTGCTAGAGAGGACTTTATATACAATGAGCAGTTCTTC.

The chain joins TRBV7-9 to TRBJ2-2; TRBD2 matches at 10 bases. V trimming: 5 bases; J trimming: 0 bases; junction bases outside the gene matches: 6. CDR1 SEHNR and CDR2 FQNEAQ come from the germline V gene (reference sequence). The CDR3 consists of 17 residues. As DNA, the CDR3 is TGTGCCAGCAGCCCCGGACTAGCGGTGGCGAACACCGGGGAGCTGTTTTTT. It encodes CASSPGLAVANTGELFF.

This clonotype was seen ten or more times. The rearrangement links TRBV5-5 to TRBJ1-2; perhaps TRBD1 as D (6 bases). This CDR3 is built from 16 residues. Trimming removed 3 bases at V and 0 bases at J, with 15 bases between. Germline lookup yields CDR1 SGHKS and CDR2 YYEKEE (reference sequence). CDR3 in DNA: TGTGCCAGCAGCTATACCCGGGACACAGCTAACTATGGCTACACCTTC. Translation gives CASSYTRDTANYGYTF.

In this sample, this clonotype turned up many times. This sequence joins TRBV20-1 and TRBJ2-1; weak D call: TRBD1 (6 bases). V dropped 5 bases and J dropped 2 bases, with 16 bases sitting between them. The CDR3 contains 15 residues. Germline V CDR1 and CDR2: DFQATT, SNEGSKA (reference sequence). The CDR3 spells CSALRTEGTYNEQFF. The CDR3 DNA reads as TGCAGTGCTCTTAGGACAGAGGGAACCTACAATGAGCAGTTCTTC.

Many counts were recorded for this clonotype. This chain's CDR3 is CSARDTGTLGRGRDLYEQYF. The CDR3, as DNA: TGCAGTGCTAGAGATACCGGGACTCTCGGTAGGGGCCGGGATCTCTACGAGCAGTACTTC. V and J are TRBV20-1 and TRBJ2-7; possible D gene TRBD2, 6 bases. The CDR3 runs to 20 residues. Trimming took off 0 bases at V and 3 bases at J, with 30 bases between the two ends. Looked up from germline, CDR1 is DFQATT and CDR2 is SNEGSKA (reference sequence).

This clonotype has at least ten counts. The V call is TRBV5-5, the J call TRBJ2-3; TRBD1 agrees at 9 bases. After removal of 2 bases from V and 1 base from J, the junction contained 5 bases not matched to a gene. CDR3 length: 16 amino acids. In germline, CDR1 is SGHKS, CDR2 YYEKEE (reference sequence). The CDR3, as DNA: TGTGCCAGCAGCTTCAACCGGGACAGGGGCACAGATACGCAGTATTTT. Translation gives CASSFNRDRGTDTQYF.

J is TRBJ2-4 and V is TRBV5-6; a possible D gene is TRBD1 (5 bases). The ends were cut back, 0 bases at V and 5 bases at J, with 12 bases in the middle. Per germline, CDR1 SGHDT and CDR2 YYEEEE. CDR3 length: 15 residues. The CDR3: CASSLATTVENIQYF. CDR3 nucleotide sequence: TGTGCCAGCAGCTTGGCCACGACAGTAGAAAACATTCAGTACTTC.

This clonotype was recorded a few times. The chain joins TRBV30 to TRBJ1-1; possible D gene TRBD1, 6 bases. V dropped 0 bases and J dropped 6 bases, with 14 bases sitting between them. The CDR3 is 14 amino acids. Germline CDR1 is GTSNPN and CDR2 is SVGIG (reference sequence). The CDR3 nucleotides read TGTGCCTGGAGTGTACCGGTTGGACAGTCTGAAGCTTTCTTT. Translation gives CAWSVPVGQSEAFF.

The sample holds a few counts of this clonotype. J is TRBJ1-4 and V is TRBV7-9, with TRBD1 matching over 9 bases. The germline CDR1 and CDR2 sequences are SEHNR and FQNEAQ (reference sequence). J was trimmed by 5 bases and V by 5 bases; bases with no gene match: 6. The CDR3 runs to 15 residues. CDR3 sequence: CASSVDRGMNEKLFF. In nucleotides, the CDR3 is TGTGCCAGCAGCGTGGACAGGGGAATGAATGAAAAACTGTTTTTT. Full variable domain (outside the CDR3, taken from reference TRBV7-9 and TRBJ1-4): DTGVSQNPRHKITKRGQNVTFRCDPISEHNRLYWYRQTLGQGPEFLTYFQNEAQLEKSRLLSDRFSAERPKGSFSTLEIQRTEQGDSAMYLCASSVDRGMNEKLFFGSGTQLSVL.

This clonotype was detected many times. V gene TRBV20-1 combines with J gene TRBJ1-1; D unresolved. Germline-derived CDR1 and CDR2 are DFQATT and SNEGSKA (reference sequence). V gave up 0 bases and J gave up 3 bases, with 5 bases separating them. The CDR3 totals 12 residues. The CDR3 DNA is TGCAGTGCTAGAGATTGGCACACTGAAGCTTTCTTT. Encoded protein: CSARDWHTEAFF.

This clonotype came up many times. The chain employs TRBV6-5 and TRBJ2-3, with no clear D. Germline loops: CDR1 MNHEY, CDR2 SVGAGI. The V gene lost 0 bases and the J gene lost 3 bases, with 7 bases spanning the gap. The CDR3 runs to 14 residues. The DNA of the CDR3 is TGTGCCAGCAGTTACTCCCCCCCGACAGATACGCAGTATTTT. Protein product: CASSYSPPTDTQYF.

This clonotype was observed at least ten times. The chain joins TRBV10-3 to TRBJ2-1; 7 bases fit TRBD2. V shed 0 bases and J 3 bases; nucleotides not matched to a gene: 8. The CDR3 covers 17 residues. Germline V gene lookup returns CDR1 ENHRY and CDR2 SYGVKD. Here the CDR3 DNA reads TGTGCCATCAGTGAGTCAGGGGCTAGCGGATTCTACAATGAGCAGTTCTTC. Its translation is CAISESGASGFYNEQFF.

This clonotype was counted ten times or more. The chain has TRBV5-1 and TRBJ1-1; 7 bases are a match to TRBD1. J gave up 3 bases and V 0 bases, and 8 bases lay outside the gene matches. The germline gives CDR1 SGHRS, CDR2 YFSETQ. CDR3 length equals 16 residues. CDR3 sequence: CASSLGSGTADTEAFF. CDR3 nucleotide sequence: TGCGCCAGCAGCTTGGGGTCAGGGACAGCGGACACTGAAGCTTTCTTT.